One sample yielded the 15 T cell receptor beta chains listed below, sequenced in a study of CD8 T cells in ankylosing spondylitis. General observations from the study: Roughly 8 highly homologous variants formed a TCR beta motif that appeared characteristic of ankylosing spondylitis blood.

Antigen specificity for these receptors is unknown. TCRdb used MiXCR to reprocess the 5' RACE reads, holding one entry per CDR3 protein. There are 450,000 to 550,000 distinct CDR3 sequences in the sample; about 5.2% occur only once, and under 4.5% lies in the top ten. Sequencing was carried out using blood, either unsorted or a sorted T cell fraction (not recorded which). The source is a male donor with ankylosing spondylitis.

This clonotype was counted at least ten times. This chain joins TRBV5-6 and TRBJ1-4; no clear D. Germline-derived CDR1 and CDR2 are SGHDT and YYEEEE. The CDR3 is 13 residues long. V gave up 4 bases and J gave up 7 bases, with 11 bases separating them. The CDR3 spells CASSQLVGEKLFF. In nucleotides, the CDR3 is TGTGCCAGCAGCCAACTTGTGGGTGAAAAACTGTTTTTT.

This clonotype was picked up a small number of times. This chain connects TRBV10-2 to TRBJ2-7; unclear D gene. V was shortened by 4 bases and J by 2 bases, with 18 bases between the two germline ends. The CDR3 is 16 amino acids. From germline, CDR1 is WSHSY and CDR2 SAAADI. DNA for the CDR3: TGCGCCAGCAGTGGGGTCTTTGCGATTCGCGCCTACGAGCAGTACTTC. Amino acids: CASSGVFAIRAYEQYF.

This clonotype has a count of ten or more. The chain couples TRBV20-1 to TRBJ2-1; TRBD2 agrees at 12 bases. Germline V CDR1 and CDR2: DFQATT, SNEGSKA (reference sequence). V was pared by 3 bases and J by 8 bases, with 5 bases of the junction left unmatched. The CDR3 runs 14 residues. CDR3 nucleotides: TGCAGTGCTAGTAGGCCTAGCGGGAGGGATGAGCAGTTCTTC. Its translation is CSASRPSGRDEQFF.

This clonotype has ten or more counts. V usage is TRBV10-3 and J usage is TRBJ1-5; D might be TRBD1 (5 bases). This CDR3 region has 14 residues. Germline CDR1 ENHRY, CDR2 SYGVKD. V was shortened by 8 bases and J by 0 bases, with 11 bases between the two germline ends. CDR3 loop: CAIGLTASNQPQHF. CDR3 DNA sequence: TGTGCCATCGGGTTGACAGCTAGCAATCAGCCCCAGCATTTT.

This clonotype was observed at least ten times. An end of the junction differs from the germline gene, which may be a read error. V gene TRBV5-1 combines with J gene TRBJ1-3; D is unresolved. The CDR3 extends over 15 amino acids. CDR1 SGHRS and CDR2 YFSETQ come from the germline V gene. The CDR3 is CASRLDWGSGNTIYF. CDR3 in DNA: TGCGCCAGCAGATTGGACTGGGGATCGGGAAACACCATATATTTT.

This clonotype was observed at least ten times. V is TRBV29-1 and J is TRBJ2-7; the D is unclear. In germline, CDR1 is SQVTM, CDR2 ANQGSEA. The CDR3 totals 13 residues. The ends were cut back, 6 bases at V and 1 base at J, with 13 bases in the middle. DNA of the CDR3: TGCAGCGTCTCCAACGTAAATTCCTACGAGCAGTACTTC. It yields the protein CSVSNVNSYEQYF.

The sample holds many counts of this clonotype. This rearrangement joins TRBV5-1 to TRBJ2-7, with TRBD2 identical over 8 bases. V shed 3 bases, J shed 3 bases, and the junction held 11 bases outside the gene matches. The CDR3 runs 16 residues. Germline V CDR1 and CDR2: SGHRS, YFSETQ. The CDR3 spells CASSWISGLGVYEQYF. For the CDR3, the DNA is TGCGCCAGCAGCTGGATTTCGGGACTAGGAGTCTACGAGCAGTACTTC.

The CDR3 here is CASSQGTGNEQFF. CDR3 DNA sequence: TGCGCCAGCAGCCAAGGGACAGGCAATGAGCAGTTCTTC. The V gene is TRBV4-3, the J gene TRBJ2-1; 7 bases line up with TRBD1. V trimming: 1 base; J trimming: 6 bases; junction bases outside the gene matches: 0. The CDR3 sequence is 13 residues long. Germline lookup yields CDR1 LGHNA and CDR2 YSLEER.

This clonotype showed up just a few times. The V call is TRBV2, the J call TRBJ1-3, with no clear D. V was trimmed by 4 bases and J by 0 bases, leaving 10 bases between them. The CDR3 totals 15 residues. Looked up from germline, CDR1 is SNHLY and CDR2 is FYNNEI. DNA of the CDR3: TGTGCCAGCAGTGCTCAGGCGAGCTCTGGAAACACCATATATTTT. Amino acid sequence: CASSAQASSGNTIYF.

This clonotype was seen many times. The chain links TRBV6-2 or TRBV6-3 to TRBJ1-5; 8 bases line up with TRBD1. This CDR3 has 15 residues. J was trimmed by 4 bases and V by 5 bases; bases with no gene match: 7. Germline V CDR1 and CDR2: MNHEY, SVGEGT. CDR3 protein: CASSRRDRLNQPQHF. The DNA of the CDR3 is TGTGCCAGCAGTCGACGGGACAGGCTTAATCAGCCCCAGCATTTT.

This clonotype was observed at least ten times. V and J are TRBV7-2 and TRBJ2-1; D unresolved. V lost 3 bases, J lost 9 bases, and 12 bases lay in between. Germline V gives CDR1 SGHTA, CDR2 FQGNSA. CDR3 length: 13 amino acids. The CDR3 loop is CASSLKQSVEQFF. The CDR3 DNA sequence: TGTGCCAGCAGCTTGAAGCAAAGTGTTGAGCAGTTCTTC.

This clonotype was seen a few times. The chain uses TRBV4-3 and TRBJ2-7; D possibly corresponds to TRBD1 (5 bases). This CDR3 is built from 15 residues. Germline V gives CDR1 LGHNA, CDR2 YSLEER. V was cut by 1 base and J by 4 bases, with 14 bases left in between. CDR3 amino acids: CASSQVKSGWYEQYF. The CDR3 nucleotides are TGCGCCAGCAGCCAAGTTAAATCAGGGTGGTACGAGCAGTACTTC.

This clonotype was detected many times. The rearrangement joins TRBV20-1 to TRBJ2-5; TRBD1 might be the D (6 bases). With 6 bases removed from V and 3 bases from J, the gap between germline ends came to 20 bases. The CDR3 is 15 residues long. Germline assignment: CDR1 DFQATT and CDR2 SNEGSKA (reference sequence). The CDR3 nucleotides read TGCAGTGCGCCTTTCCCAGGACAGTTGGAAGAGACCCAGTACTTC. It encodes CSAPFPGQLEETQYF.

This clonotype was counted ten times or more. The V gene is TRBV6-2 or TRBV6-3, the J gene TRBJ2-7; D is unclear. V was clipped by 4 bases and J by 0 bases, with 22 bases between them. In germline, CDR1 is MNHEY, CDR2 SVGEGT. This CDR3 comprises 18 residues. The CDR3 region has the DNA TGTGCCAGCAGTTTAAGAGTCTCCGGTGGCACGACCTCCTACGAGCAGTACTTC. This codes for CASSLRVSGGTTSYEQYF.

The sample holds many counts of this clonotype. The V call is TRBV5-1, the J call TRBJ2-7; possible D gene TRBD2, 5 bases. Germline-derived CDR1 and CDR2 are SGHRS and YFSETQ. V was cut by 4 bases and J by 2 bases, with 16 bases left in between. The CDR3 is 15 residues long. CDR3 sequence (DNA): TGCGCCAGCAGCCCTACCGCCCGAGGGCCCTACGAGCAGTACTTC. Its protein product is CASSPTARGPYEQYF.